Below, 5 T cell receptor beta chains from the same sample are listed, as sequenced in a study of blood T cell repertoires in COVID-19. The data were produced by immunoSEQ multiplex PCR, yet TCRdb's version contains in-frame clones alone and is incomplete. The table shows 240,000 or so clones, with 86% occurring only once. Material: peripheral blood. Receptors were obtained from a man aged 55 to 70 with acute or convalescent COVID-19.

This chain joins TRBV6-5 and TRBJ1-1, with TRBD1 identical over 10 bases. From germline, CDR1 is MNHEY and CDR2 SVGAGI. V gave up 9 bases and J gave up 5 bases; unmatched junction bases: 12. The CDR3 length is 15 residues. CDR3 loop: CARKRVGQGETEAFF. CDR3 coding DNA: TGTGCCAGAAAACGGGTCGGACAGGGGGAGACTGAAGCTTTCTTT.

In DNA form, the CDR3 reads TGTGCCAGCAGCTTAGACGGGACGCGGCTGGGGGGCTATGGCTACACCTTC. Amino acid sequence: CASSLDGTRLGGYGYTF. This rearrangement joins TRBV5-5 to TRBJ1-2, with D maybe TRBD1 (5 bases). The V end was cut by 2 bases, the J end by 4 bases, with 21 bases between. Germline V gene lookup returns CDR1 SGHKS and CDR2 YYEKEE (reference sequence). The CDR3 sequence is 17 residues long.

The CDR3 is CASSDRGRERSTLPQHF. The CDR3 DNA is TGTGCCAGCAGTGATAGAGGCAGGGAAAGGTCCACCCTGCCCCAGCATTTT. The V gene is TRBV6-1, the J gene TRBJ1-5, with a tentative D call TRBD1 (5 bases). The V end was cut by 3 bases, the J end by 9 bases, with 24 bases between. CDR3 length equals 17 residues. CDR1 is MNHNS and CDR2 is SASEGT in the germline V gene.

Notes on this clone: Additional DNA sequences in this sample encode the identical CDR3. The genes are TRBV3-1 (or the pseudogene TRBV3-2) and TRBJ2-7; 10 bases map to TRBD2. Trimming took 3 bases from V and 4 from J; bases not matched to a gene: 6. This CDR3 spans 15 amino acids. Germline lookup yields CDR1 LGHDT and CDR2 YNNKEL (reference sequence). The CDR3 bases are TGTGCCAGCAGCCAGGGCGCTAGCGGGAGTTACGAGCAGTACTTC. This gives the protein CASSQGASGSYEQYF.

The CDR3 DNA reads as TGTGCCAGCAGCGGCGGGGGCTTCCAAGAGACCCAGTACTTC. It is translated as CASSGGGFQETQYF. V and J are TRBV5-4 and TRBJ2-5, with D maybe TRBD2 (7 bases). This CDR3 region has 14 residues. V was cut by 4 bases and J by 1 base, with 11 bases left in between. Germline CDR1 is SGHNT and CDR2 is YYREEE (reference sequence).